This is a list of T cell receptor beta chains from one sample in a study of Ad26.COV2.S vaccination and SARS-CoV-2 variants. Only in-frame clones appear in the TCRdb table, and some are missing; sequencing was by immunoSEQ multiplex PCR. The repertoire holds more than 400,000 clones, with roughly 87% as singletons. Sequencing used peripheral blood, obtained in a trial of Ad26.COV2.S vaccine versus placebo. The receptors stem from a person between 18 and 60 years old who received the Ad26.COV2.S COVID-19 vaccine or a placebo. Each CDR3 is given without its conserved first and last residue.

J: TRBJ2-1
V: TRBV3-1/TRBV3-2
CDR3: ASSQASPVDEQF

J: TRBJ1-5
V: TRBV6-6
CDR3: ASRPQGAQPQH

J: TRBJ2-7
V: TRBV5-3
CDR3: ARSRSAPCPYEQY

J: TRBJ1-3
V: TRBV9
CDR3: ASSVDGFSGNTIY

J: TRBJ2-6
V: TRBV27
CDR3: ATGQGDGEANVLT

J: TRBJ1-1
V: TRBV4-3
CDR3: ASSQDSLNTEAF

J: TRBJ1-1
V: TRBV10-3
CDR3: AINSQGTEAF

J: TRBJ2-7
V: TRBV28
CDR3: ASSPGQGLGYEQY

J: TRBJ2-3
V: TRBV15
CDR3: ATSREGNTDTQY

J: TRBJ2-5
V: TRBV7-9
CDR3: ASSPVGSGSRETQY